The clone carrying this TCR beta chain was counted between two and nine times. Unique molecular identifiers were present on the cDNA, which also gained a universal primer site by template switching. TCRdb redid the calling of the 5' RACE reads with MiXCR, one entry per CDR3 protein. This table holds 500,000 to 600,000 distinct CDR3 sequences, less than 25% found once. Germline lookup yields CDR1 SEHNR and CDR2 FQNEAQ (reference sequence). This CDR3 region has 13 residues. Trimming took off 2 bases at V and 5 bases at J, with 6 bases between the two ends. This sample is part of a study of identical twins. These same records also appear under a second study, on T cells expressing NK-cell markers. That study reports: Sorted CD3+CD56-NKG2C+, CD3+CD56+NKG2C+ and CD3+CD56+NKG2C- T cells supplied the TCR beta repertoires. Serological testing identified most of the eight sequenced donors as HCMV-seropositive and one as seronegative.

This rearrangement joins TRBV7-9 to TRBJ2-2; D unresolved. The origin of this receptor is a woman aged 18-35 years in good health. Sequences were obtained from CD4+ T cells sorted from blood. CDR3: CASSLKGTGELFF. The CDR3 DNA sequence: TGTGCCAGCAGCTTAAAGGGAACCGGGGAGCTGTTTTTT.